This T cell receptor (beta chain) was sequenced for a study of cytomegalovirus exposure and HLA in healthy donors. Study-wide results and limits: Analysis performed later showed TCR beta chains linked to HLA being more clonally expanded than equally common others. Links to common viral pathogens appeared, in a later analysis, for several of the most significant clusters.

A remark on this clone: Its antigen is undetermined.

PCR was performed using 60 Vbeta and 13 Jbeta primers. Sequencing used immunoSEQ multiplex PCR; TCRdb keeps in-frame clones, though not all of them. The data show some 160,000 clones, around 72% seen once. The V gene lost 1 base and the J gene lost 2 bases, with 7 bases spanning the gap. The CDR3 totals 13 residues. CDR1 is SGDLS, CDR2 YYNGEE, per germline. The chain joins TRBV9 to TRBJ2-7; D uncertain. The source material was PBMCs. The sequence was collected from a man aged 40-50 years in good health and CMV-seronegative. The chain's CDR3 is CASSVTDTYEQYF. CDR3 DNA sequence: TGTGCCAGCAGCGTAACCGACACCTACGAGCAGTACTTC. The full variable domain, rest sourced from reference TRBV9 and TRBJ2-7, is DSGVTQTPKHLITATGQRVTLRCSPRSGDLSVYWYQQSLDQGLQFLIQYYNGEERAKGNILERFSAQQFPDLHSELNLSSLELGDSALYFCASSVTDTYEQYFGPGTRLTVT.